This T cell receptor (beta chain) is drawn from a study of long-term antiretroviral therapy in people with HIV. Findings and caveats of the study: When set beside controls, HIV repertoires had CDR3 length ranges that were narrower.

Version v3.0 of the immunoSEQ assay ran at survey level. The repertoire was sequenced with immunoSEQ multiplex PCR; TCRdb's copy has only in-frame clones and lacks some. Of nearly 50,000 clones in the sample, around 80% are singletons; the top ten hold around 3.1%. V dropped 2 bases and J dropped 4 bases, with 9 bases sitting between them. The CDR3 extends over 14 amino acids. The germline gives CDR1 ENHRY, CDR2 SYGVKD. About this clone: Its antigen remains unknown.

J is TRBJ1-3 and V is TRBV10-3; D not certain. The source material was unsorted PBMCs, sampled 0.8 years after starting antiretroviral therapy. The origin of this receptor is a woman under 30 with HIV. The CDR3 spells CAISEGDGGNTIYF. DNA of the CDR3: TGTGCCATCAGTGAGGGCGACGGAGGAAACACCATATATTTT.